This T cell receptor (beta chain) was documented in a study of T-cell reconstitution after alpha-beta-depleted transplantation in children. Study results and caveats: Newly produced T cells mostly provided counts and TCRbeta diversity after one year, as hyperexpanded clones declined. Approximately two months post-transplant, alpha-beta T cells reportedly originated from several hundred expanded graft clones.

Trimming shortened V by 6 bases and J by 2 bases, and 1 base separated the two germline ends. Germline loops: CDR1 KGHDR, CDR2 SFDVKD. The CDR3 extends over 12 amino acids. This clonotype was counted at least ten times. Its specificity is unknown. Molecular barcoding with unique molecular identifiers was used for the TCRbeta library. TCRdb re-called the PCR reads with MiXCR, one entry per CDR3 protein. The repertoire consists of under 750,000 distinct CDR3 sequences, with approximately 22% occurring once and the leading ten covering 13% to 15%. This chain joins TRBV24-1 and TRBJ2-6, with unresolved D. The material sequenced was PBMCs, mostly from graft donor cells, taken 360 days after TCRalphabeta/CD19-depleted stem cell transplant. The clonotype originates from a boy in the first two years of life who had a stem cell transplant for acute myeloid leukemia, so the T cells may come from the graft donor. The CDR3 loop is CATSTGANVLTF. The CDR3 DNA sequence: TGTGCCACCAGTACTGGGGCCAACGTCCTGACTTTC.